The present entry profiles one T cell receptor beta chain with its context. Antigen unknown. Triplicates of about 280,000 cells were sorted from each CD8+ T cell subset. This CDR3 spans 15 amino acids. Per the germline V gene, CDR1 is SGHTA and CDR2 is FQGTGA. This sample is drawn from a study of CXCR3-negative and CXCR3-positive naive CD8 T cells. Study findings and constraints: When CXCR3-positive naive cells were set against CXCR3-negative naive cells, the former had more hydrophobic TRB CDR3s. In naive cells, CXCR3-negative and CXCR3-positive subsets had similar TRBV-TRBJ usage; memory cells differed. Naive subsets expressed similar surface CD5; TRB CDR3 features served to infer TCR strength. Memory CD8+ T cell repertoires were far less diverse than both naive subsets.

The TRB libraries of cDNA were built by UMI-labeled 5' RACE. TCRdb re-called the 5' RACE reads and catalogs CDR3 proteins one per entry, DNA excluded. The specimen's table records approximately 100,000 distinct CDR3 sequences. The receptor was isolated from a human donor in good health. Some clones in this sample may be carry-over from other donors' samples. Sequenced sample: naive CXCR3+ CD8+ T cells from blood. Subset in this sample: CD45RO-CCR7+CD27+CD95- naive CD8+ T cells expressing CXCR3 (TNR3+). The V and J genes are TRBV7-3 and TRBJ2-1; TCRdb indicates TRBD2, and absent DNA this call remains unverified. CDR3: CASSPGLAASNEQSF.